The 14 T cell receptor beta chains below all came from one sample that was sequenced in a study of blood T cell repertoires in COVID-19. Data came from immunoSEQ multiplex PCR; TCRdb stores just in-frame clones and leaves some out. The top ten hold approximately 11% of the sample, which has 160,000 or so clones, over 75% seen once. The sample was peripheral blood. The receptor set was obtained from a man aged 55 to 69 with active or convalescent COVID-19.

This clone has only one observation. The chain links TRBV18 to TRBJ2-3; D is perhaps TRBD2 (5 bases). The CDR3 runs to 15 residues. The ends were cut back, 6 bases at V and 4 bases at J, with 17 bases in the middle. Germline V CDR1 and CDR2: KGHSH, LQKENI. The CDR3 DNA sequence: TGTGCCAGCTCGCGCGCTCGAGACGGGGCAGATACGCAGTATTTT. Amino acid sequence: CASSRARDGADTQYF.

The chain carries TRBV4-1 and TRBJ2-3, with a possible D match to TRBD2 (6 bases). Trimming shortened V by 0 bases and J by 6 bases, and 16 bases separated the two germline ends. The CDR3 runs to 16 residues. Germline CDR1 reads MGHRA; CDR2 reads YSYEKL. Here the CDR3 DNA reads TGCGCCAGCAGCCAAGAGAGTAACCGGGAGCGGGATACGCAGTATTTT. Protein: CASSQESNRERDTQYF.

This chain joins TRBV14 and TRBJ2-1; TRBD2 matches 8 bases. Per the germline V gene, CDR1 is SGHDN and CDR2 is FVKESK. The CDR3 consists of 16 residues. J lost 9 bases, V lost 2 bases, and 12 bases had no gene match. This CDR3 reads CASSQIAGRALGEQFF. CDR3 coding DNA: TGTGCCAGCAGCCAAATCGCCGGGAGGGCCTTAGGTGAGCAGTTCTTC.

The chain carries TRBV5-1 and TRBJ2-7, with D possibly TRBD1 on 6 matching bases. Germline V gene data show CDR1 as SGHRS and CDR2 as YFSETQ. Trimming cost V 0 bases and J 1 base, with 8 bases left between them. The length of the CDR3 is 14 residues. CDR3 region: CASSLGGQSYEQYF. In nucleotides, the CDR3 is TGCGCCAGCAGCTTGGGGGGGCAGTCCTACGAGCAGTACTTC.

This clone was detected a few times. V gene TRBV6-1 combines with J gene TRBJ1-1; D gene uncertain. Germline assignment: CDR1 MNHNS and CDR2 SASEGT. The germline V and J ends were trimmed by 1 base and 0 bases, with 12 bases remaining between them. The CDR3 spans 16 residues. CDR3 protein: CASSEVPTGVNTEAFF. The CDR3 DNA follows: TGTGCCAGCAGTGAAGTCCCTACCGGGGTGAACACTGAAGCTTTCTTT.

This chain joins TRBV11-3 and TRBJ2-1; maybe TRBD1 (7 bases). V was shortened by 8 bases and J by 3 bases, with 17 bases between the two germline ends. Germline CDR1 SGHNT, CDR2 YENEEA. The CDR3 spans 15 residues. CDR3 sequence: CASAPRDSSYNEQFF. DNA of the CDR3: TGTGCCAGCGCGCCGCGGGACAGCAGCTACAATGAGCAGTTCTTC.

This chain uses TRBV6-5 with TRBJ1-2; D is unclear. Trimming cost V 6 bases and J 5 bases, with 13 bases left between them. Germline values: CDR1 MNHEY, CDR2 SVGAGI. The CDR3 runs to 13 residues. CDR3 sequence reads: CASRLAGSYGYTF. CDR3 coding DNA: TGTGCCAGCAGGCTGGCGGGATCTTATGGCTACACCTTC.

The chain employs TRBV7-2 and TRBJ2-7; 14 nucleotides agree with TRBD2. The V gene's germline CDR1 is SGHTA and CDR2 FQGNSA. V shed 0 bases and J 5 bases; nucleotides not matched to a gene: 3. This CDR3 has 16 residues. Written as DNA, the CDR3 is TGTGCCAGCAGCTTAGCGGGACTAGCGGGGGCAGACGAGCAGTACTTC. This codes for CASSLAGLAGADEQYF.

This sequence joins TRBV9 and TRBJ1-2; no reliable D call. The CDR3 contains 13 residues. The germline CDR1 and CDR2 sequences are SGDLS and YYNGEE. Trimming removed 0 bases from V and 8 bases from J, with 11 bases in between. CDR3 region: CASSVGKGSGYTF. The CDR3 DNA reads TGTGCCAGCAGCGTAGGTAAAGGGAGCGGCTACACCTTC.

This CDR3 reads CASTPTGNYGYTF. DNA of the CDR3: TGTGCCAGCACTCCGACAGGGAACTATGGCTACACCTTC. The chain carries TRBV12-3 or TRBV12-4 and TRBJ1-2, with 7 bases fitting TRBD1. This CDR3 is built from 13 residues. The ends lost 7 bases at V and 2 bases at J; junction bases unmatched: 4.

The chain couples TRBV11-2 to TRBJ1-4, with D unclear. This CDR3 spans 15 amino acids. The germline V and J ends were trimmed by 4 bases and 4 bases, with 13 bases remaining between them. Germline CDR1 reads SGHAT; CDR2 reads FQNNGV. This CDR3 is CASSSYPAGNEKLFF. DNA of the CDR3: TGTGCCAGCAGCTCTTACCCCGCGGGTAATGAAAAACTGTTTTTT.

CDR3 coding DNA: TGCAGCGTTCTGAGCGGGAGGGCCTACAATGAGCAGTTCTTC. It encodes CSVLSGRAYNEQFF. The rearrangement links TRBV29-1 to TRBJ2-1; the match to TRBD2 covers 10 bases. Per germline, CDR1 SQVTM and CDR2 ANQGSEA. The junction had 3 bases not matched to a gene; V was cut back by 5 bases and J by 2 bases. This CDR3 is 14 amino acids long.

The rearrangement uses TRBV6-1 and TRBJ1-3, with D maybe TRBD1 (5 bases). V lost 0 bases to trimming and J lost 0 bases, with 18 bases between them. This CDR3 comprises 19 residues. In germline, CDR1 is MNHNS, CDR2 SASEGT. The CDR3 here is CASSEALVGEGFSGNTIYF. The CDR3 bases are TGTGCCAGCAGTGAAGCCCTCGTAGGGGAGGGTTTCTCTGGAAACACCATATATTTT.

This clone is a singleton in its sample. V is TRBV10-2 and J is TRBJ1-6; a weak D match, TRBD1 (5 bases). The CDR3 spans 13 residues. V lost 3 bases and J lost 7, with 7 bases in between. Per the germline V gene, CDR1 is WSHSY and CDR2 is SAAADI. This chain's CDR3 is CASSEQANSPLHF. The CDR3 bases are TGCGCCAGCAGTGAACAGGCGAATTCACCCCTCCACTTT.